Listed below are T cell receptor beta chains from one sample, sequenced in a study of blood T cells in healthy people across ages. One entry per CDR3 protein results from TCRdb running MiXCR on the 5' RACE reads. The sample shows about 290,000 distinct CDR3 sequences, around 27% of them seen only once. The sequencing sample was made of blood. These receptors originate from a woman in her 70s in good health. CDR3s include the opening cysteine and the closing phenylalanine or tryptophan. The D gene is left open where the match is weak. Not all rows give a size; the values are once, few, many and, for expanded clones, a class.

-	TRBV7-3	TRBJ2-1	-	TGTGCCAGCTCGGGAGTTGGAAATGAGCAGTTCTTC	CASSGVGNEQFF
TRBD1	TRBV28	TRBJ2-6	few	TGTGCCAGCAGTTTTCTGGGACAGGGGCGCCCTGGGGCCAACGTCCTGACTTTC	CASSFLGQGRPGANVLTF
TRBD1	TRBV5-1	TRBJ1-4	few	TGCGCCAGCAGCTTGACAGGGGTTAATGAAAAACTGTTTTTT	CASSLTGVNEKLFF
-	TRBV5-1	TRBJ1-1	-	TGCGCCAGCAGCTCACAAGGGGTACAAACTGAAGCTTTCTTT	CASSSQGVQTEAFF
TRBD1	TRBV29-1	TRBJ2-7	-	TGCAGCGTTGATAGTGGGACAGGATCCTACGAGCAGTACTTC	CSVDSGTGSYEQYF
-	TRBV12-3/TRBV12-4	TRBJ2-3	few	TGTGCCAGCAGTTTCCGGGGGACGGATCCCCGGAGCACAGATACGCAGTATTTT	CASSFRGTDPRSTDTQYF
-	TRBV7-2	TRBJ2-3	many	TGTGCCAGCAGCCTACTAGAGACAGGTCGAGATACGCAGTATTTT	CASSLLETGRDTQYF
TRBD1	TRBV9	TRBJ1-4	-	TGTGCCAGCAGCTTCGGACAGGGGGCGGAGGAAAAACTGTTTTTT	CASSFGQGAEEKLFF
TRBD1	TRBV19	TRBJ2-7	-	TGCGCCAGTAGTTCCGGGACAGGGTTCTACGAGCAGTACTTC	CASSSGTGFYEQYF
TRBD2	TRBV7-9	TRBJ2-1	-	TGTGCCAGCAGCAAAAGACTAGCGGACAATGAGCAGTTCTTC	CASSKRLADNEQFF
-	TRBV29-1	TRBJ2-3	few	TGCAGCGTTACGTCGGGAGTGGATACGCAGTATTTT	CSVTSGVDTQYF
-	TRBV27	TRBJ1-6	-	TGTGCCAGCAGTTCAACAGCTACCTATAATTCACCCCTCCACTTT	CASSSTATYNSPLHF
-	TRBV14	TRBJ2-2	few	TGTGCCAGCAGCCGGACTTTGGGTAGCACCGGGGAGCTGTTTTTT	CASSRTLGSTGELFF
-	TRBV11-2	TRBJ2-3	few	TGTGCCAGCAGCTCCGACGGGACCCACACAGATACGCAGTATTTT	CASSSDGTHTDTQYF
TRBD2	TRBV29-1	TRBJ2-1	few	TGCAGCGTTGAAGAATCCGCTAGCGGCTACAATGAGCAGTTCTTC	CSVEESASGYNEQFF
-	TRBV20-1	TRBJ1-1	-	TGCAGTGCAAACAGGGAGACTGAAGCTTTCTTT	CSANRETEAFF
TRBD2	TRBV3-1	TRBJ2-1	many	TGTGCCAGCAGCCAAGCGGGGGGGAGCTACAATGAGCAGTTCTTC	CASSQAGGSYNEQFF
TRBD2	TRBV28	TRBJ2-7	few	TGTGCCAGCAGAGGCGGGACTAGCGGGTCCAGCTCCTACGAGCAGTACTTC	CASRGGTSGSSSYEQYF
-	TRBV5-1	TRBJ2-1	few	TGCGCCAGCAGCACCTTGGGAGGGGGCGGTTACAATGAGCAGTTCTTC	CASSTLGGGGYNEQFF
-	TRBV11-2	TRBJ2-2	-	TGTGCCAGCACCGAGTCGTTCTTGAACACCGGGGAGCTGTTTTTT	CASTESFLNTGELFF
-	TRBV10-3	TRBJ2-7	-	TGTGCCATCAGTACCAACTATCAGCAGGGTTCCGAGCAGTACTTC	CAISTNYQQGSEQYF
-	TRBV6-5	TRBJ1-1	many	TGTGCCTGCAGGGGCCAGACTGTGGCTTTCTTT	CACRGQTVAFF
-	TRBV6-2/TRBV6-3	TRBJ2-1	few	TGTGCCAGCAGTTACCGGGAAAATGAGCAGTTCTTC	CASSYRENEQFF
-	TRBV20-1	TRBJ1-2	few	TGCAGTGCTAGAGAGGGACTAATACAGGGAGGCGGCTACACCTTC	CSAREGLIQGGGYTF
-	TRBV24-1	TRBJ2-3	few	TGTGCCACCAGTGATTTGCAGGCGGGAACAGATACGCAGTATTTT	CATSDLQAGTDTQYF
-	TRBV18	TRBJ1-5	-	TGTGCCAGCTCACGCCAGGACAGCAATCAGCCCCAGCATTTT	CASSRQDSNQPQHF
TRBD2	TRBV29-1	TRBJ2-1	few	TGCAGCGTTGGGCATGGACTAGCGGACAATGAGCAGTTCTTC	CSVGHGLADNEQFF
TRBD1	TRBV28	TRBJ2-7	-	TGTGCCAGCCGAAATGGACAGGTGCGCTACGAGCAGTACTTC	CASRNGQVRYEQYF
-	TRBV20-1	TRBJ1-1	few	TGCAGTGCTTTTGGGGGGGAGTACGAGAGGAACACTGAAGCTTTCTTT	CSAFGGEYERNTEAFF
-	TRBV3-1	TRBJ1-5	many	TGTGCCAGCAGCCAATCGACAGCTGGAAATCAGCCCCAGCATTTT	CASSQSTAGNQPQHF
-	TRBV18	TRBJ2-1	few	TGTGCCAGCTCACCATCGAGGACCGGCGATGAGCAGTTCTTC	CASSPSRTGDEQFF